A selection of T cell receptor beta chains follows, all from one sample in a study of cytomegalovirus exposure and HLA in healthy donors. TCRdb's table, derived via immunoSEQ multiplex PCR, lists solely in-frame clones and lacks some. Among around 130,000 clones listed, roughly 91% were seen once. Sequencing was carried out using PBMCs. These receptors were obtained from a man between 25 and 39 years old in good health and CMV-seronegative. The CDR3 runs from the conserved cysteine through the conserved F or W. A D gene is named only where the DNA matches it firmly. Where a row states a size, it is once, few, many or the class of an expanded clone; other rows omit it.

DNA: TGTGCCAGCAGCCTCTGGACAGGACACTCCTACGAGCAGTACTTC
CDR3: CASSLWTGHSYEQYF
J: TRBJ2-7
V: TRBV7-6
size: once
D: TRBD1

DNA: TGTGCCAGCAGTTACGGGCTAGCGGGGGGGGACAATGAGCAGTTCTTC
CDR3: CASSYGLAGGDNEQFF
J: TRBJ2-1
V: TRBV6-6
size: -
D: TRBD2

DNA: TGTGCCAGCAGTTACTCGTCCGAGGACACTGAAGCTTTCTTT
CDR3: CASSYSSEDTEAFF
J: TRBJ1-1
V: TRBV6-5
size: -
D: -

DNA: TGTGCCAGTAACTACAGGGATTCTAACTATGGCTACACCTTC
CDR3: CASNYRDSNYGYTF
J: TRBJ1-2
V: TRBV19
size: -
D: -

DNA: TGTGCCAGCAGACGCCGACAGGGAACACCTTTCTTT
CDR3: CASRRRQGTPFF
J: TRBJ1-1
V: TRBV6-1
size: -
D: TRBD1

DNA: TGTGCCAGCAGACTTGGACAGAGAAAAGAGACCCAGTACTTC
CDR3: CASRLGQRKETQYF
J: TRBJ2-5
V: TRBV28
size: -
D: -

DNA: TGTGCCAGCAGCCCAAGGACAGGAGTTAACTATGGCTACACCTTC
CDR3: CASSPRTGVNYGYTF
J: TRBJ1-2
V: TRBV27
size: -
D: TRBD1

DNA: TGTGCCAGCAGCCCCCCGGGTCCCAACTATGGCTACACCTTC
CDR3: CASSPPGPNYGYTF
J: TRBJ1-2
V: TRBV7-9
size: -
D: -

DNA: TGCACCAGCAGCCAAGTAGTCAGGGGAAGGGGAGAGACCCAGTACTTC
CDR3: CTSSQVVRGRGETQYF
J: TRBJ2-5
V: TRBV1
size: -
D: -

DNA: TGCGCCAGCAGCCGGCAAACCGGGGAAAATCAGCCCCAGCATTTT
CDR3: CASSRQTGENQPQHF
J: TRBJ1-5
V: TRBV4-1
size: -
D: -

DNA: TGCGCCAGCAGCCAAGATCGGGGGGGATTCTACGAGCAGTACTTC
CDR3: CASSQDRGGFYEQYF
J: TRBJ2-7
V: TRBV4-1
size: -
D: TRBD2

DNA: TGTGCCAGCAGCCAAGGACAGGGTGGTGAAGCTTTCTTT
CDR3: CASSQGQGGEAFF
J: TRBJ1-1
V: TRBV7-9
size: -
D: TRBD1

DNA: TGTGCCAGCAGCTCGACTCCGGGGATGGTAGAGACCCAGTACTTC
CDR3: CASSSTPGMVETQYF
J: TRBJ2-5
V: TRBV7-8
size: -
D: -

DNA: TGTGCCAGCAGTTACTCGGGGGGGACAGATACGCAGTATTTT
CDR3: CASSYSGGTDTQYF
J: TRBJ2-3
V: TRBV6-5
size: -
D: TRBD2

DNA: TGTGCCAGCAGCCACGACACATCAACTAATGAAAAACTGTTTTTT
CDR3: CASSHDTSTNEKLFF
J: TRBJ1-4
V: TRBV4-2
size: -
D: -

DNA: TGTGCCAGTTGGGCCGCGGGGAGCAATCAGCCCCAGCATTTT
CDR3: CASWAAGSNQPQHF
J: TRBJ1-5
V: TRBV19
size: -
D: -

DNA: TGCGCCAGCACTGACCCCGGGACAGGGGGCTTCGAGCAGTACTTC
CDR3: CASTDPGTGGFEQYF
J: TRBJ2-7
V: TRBV5-1
size: -
D: TRBD1

DNA: TGCGCCAGCAGCCTCCGCGGAGCTTCCTACGAGCAGTACTTC
CDR3: CASSLRGASYEQYF
J: TRBJ2-7
V: TRBV4-1
size: few
D: -

DNA: TGTGCCAGCAGCCCCGACAGGGGGCCTCTCTACGAGCAGTACTTC
CDR3: CASSPDRGPLYEQYF
J: TRBJ2-7
V: TRBV7-9
size: -
D: TRBD1

DNA: TGTGCCAGCGGACAGGGGAAATATAATTCACCCCTCCACTTT
CDR3: CASGQGKYNSPLHF
J: TRBJ1-6
V: TRBV2
size: -
D: TRBD1

DNA: TGCGCCAGCAGCTTGGAAGGGAATGGGAGAAAAAACATTCAGTACTTC
CDR3: CASSLEGNGRKNIQYF
J: TRBJ2-4
V: TRBV5-1
size: -
D: -

DNA: TGTGCCAGCAGCCTGGAGACAGGGGGCGGAAATCAGCCCCAGCATTTT
CDR3: CASSLETGGGNQPQHF
J: TRBJ1-5
V: TRBV7-9
size: -
D: TRBD1

DNA: TGTGCCAGCAGTGAAGATTTCAGGGCCTCTTCCTACAATGAGCAGTTCTTC
CDR3: CASSEDFRASSYNEQFF
J: TRBJ2-1
V: TRBV6-1
size: -
D: -

DNA: TGTGCCATCAGAGCTAGCGGAGAAGATACGCAGTATTTT
CDR3: CAIRASGEDTQYF
J: TRBJ2-3
V: TRBV10-3
size: -
D: TRBD2

DNA: TGCGCCAGCAGCCAGCACAGCACTACGGCGGGGGGCACCGGGGAGCTGTTTTTT
CDR3: CASSQHSTTAGGTGELFF
J: TRBJ2-2
V: TRBV4-1
size: -
D: TRBD2

DNA: TGCGCCAGCAGCTTGACAGGGTCGGACACCGGGGAGCTGTTTTTT
CDR3: CASSLTGSDTGELFF
J: TRBJ2-2
V: TRBV5-1
size: -
D: -

DNA: TGTGCCAGTAGTACGACTAGCTCCTACAATGAGCAGTTCTTC
CDR3: CASSTTSSYNEQFF
J: TRBJ2-1
V: TRBV19
size: -
D: -

DNA: TGCGCCAGCAGCCAAGGACCAGGGGAAGAGACCCAGTACTTC
CDR3: CASSQGPGEETQYF
J: TRBJ2-5
V: TRBV4-1
size: -
D: -

DNA: TGCGCCAGCAGTGATCAGGGTGGCGAAAAACTGTTTTTT
CDR3: CASSDQGGEKLFF
J: TRBJ1-4
V: TRBV10-1
size: -
D: -

DNA: TGTGCCAGCAGCTTGGACAGCCGCACAGATACGCAGTATTTT
CDR3: CASSLDSRTDTQYF
J: TRBJ2-3
V: TRBV7-2
size: -
D: -

DNA: TGTGCCAGCAGTTTTGACAGGGGACCACCAGATACGCAGTATTTT
CDR3: CASSFDRGPPDTQYF
J: TRBJ2-3
V: TRBV27
size: -
D: TRBD1

DNA: TGTGCCAGCAGCTTACGGTTGAACACTGAAGCTTTCTTT
CDR3: CASSLRLNTEAFF
J: TRBJ1-1
V: TRBV11-2
size: few
D: -

DNA: TGTGCCAGCACCCCAACTAGCTCCCGCACAGATACGCAGTATTTT
CDR3: CASTPTSSRTDTQYF
J: TRBJ2-3
V: TRBV7-2
size: few
D: -

DNA: TGTGCCAGCAGTGTCCGGACTAGCGGGGGGATTTTTTCGAACACCGGGGAGCTGTTTTTT
CDR3: CASSVRTSGGIFSNTGELFF
J: TRBJ2-2
V: TRBV27
size: -
D: TRBD2

DNA: TGTGCCACCAGCAGAGATAAACAGGGGCCAGTCAAACTGTTTTTT
CDR3: CATSRDKQGPVKLFF
J: TRBJ1-4
V: TRBV15
size: -
D: TRBD1

DNA: TGTGCCAGTAGCCAACTAGCGGGGCTCTACGAGCAGTACTTC
CDR3: CASSQLAGLYEQYF
J: TRBJ2-7
V: TRBV19
size: -
D: TRBD2

DNA: TGTGCCAGCAGCTCGTCGGGGGGACCCCACAATGAGCAGTTCTTC
CDR3: CASSSSGGPHNEQFF
J: TRBJ2-1
V: TRBV5-6
size: once
D: TRBD2

DNA: TGCGCCAGCAGCTTGGGGCGGAGCACAGATACGCAGTATTTT
CDR3: CASSLGRSTDTQYF
J: TRBJ2-3
V: TRBV5-1
size: -
D: -

DNA: TGTGCCACCAGCAGCGGGACAGGGGGGTTCCGGGAGCTGTTTTTT
CDR3: CATSSGTGGFRELFF
J: TRBJ2-2
V: TRBV15
size: -
D: TRBD1

DNA: TGCGCCAGCAGCTTGGACAGGGGATTGGGAAACACCATATATTTT
CDR3: CASSLDRGLGNTIYF
J: TRBJ1-3
V: TRBV5-1
size: -
D: TRBD1

DNA: TGTGCCAGCAGCCTGAATTTCCCGGGGATTAGGGACGAGCAGTACTTC
CDR3: CASSLNFPGIRDEQYF
J: TRBJ2-7
V: TRBV5-6
size: -
D: -

DNA: TGCGCCAGCAGCATGCCGGCGGGGGCGTACACCGGGGAGCTGTTTTTT
CDR3: CASSMPAGAYTGELFF
J: TRBJ2-2
V: TRBV5-1
size: -
D: -

DNA: TGCAGCGTTGAGTTGGGGGCCCTTCGGGGCTACACCTTC
CDR3: CSVELGALRGYTF
J: TRBJ1-2
V: TRBV29-1
size: -
D: -

DNA: TGTGCCAGCAGCTCCCCCCCGGGGACAGGGTTTCGTTCACCCCTCCACTTT
CDR3: CASSSPPGTGFRSPLHF
J: TRBJ1-6
V: TRBV7-8
size: -
D: TRBD1

DNA: TGTGCCAGCAGCTTAGGTGGCGGGAACACTGAAGCTTTCTTT
CDR3: CASSLGGGNTEAFF
J: TRBJ1-1
V: TRBV7-8
size: -
D: -

DNA: TGTGCCATCAGTGGAACAGGGAGTCAGCCCCAGCATTTT
CDR3: CAISGTGSQPQHF
J: TRBJ1-5
V: TRBV10-3
size: -
D: -

DNA: TGTGCCAGCAGCGCCGGAGCGGCCTACACAGATACGCAGTATTTT
CDR3: CASSAGAAYTDTQYF
J: TRBJ2-3
V: TRBV7-2
size: -
D: -

DNA: TGTGCCAGCAGCCGGGACAGTTCCTACAATCAGCCCCAGCATTTT
CDR3: CASSRDSSYNQPQHF
J: TRBJ1-5
V: TRBV27
size: -
D: TRBD1

DNA: TGCGCCAGCAGTGAGTCCCCATTAGCGGGAGAGCAGTTCTTC
CDR3: CASSESPLAGEQFF
J: TRBJ2-1
V: TRBV10-1
size: -
D: TRBD2

DNA: TGTGCCAGCAGCAGAATGACTAGCGGGGGGGCAAGAGAGCAGTACTTC
CDR3: CASSRMTSGGAREQYF
J: TRBJ2-7
V: TRBV7-2
size: -
D: TRBD2

DNA: TGTGCCAGCAGTTTGCAGGGCGACTATGGCTACACCTTC
CDR3: CASSLQGDYGYTF
J: TRBJ1-2
V: TRBV6-5
size: -
D: -

DNA: TGTGCCAGCAGCTTCTGGGCCTATGGCTACACCTTC
CDR3: CASSFWAYGYTF
J: TRBJ1-2
V: TRBV7-8
size: -
D: -